Listed below are T cell receptor beta chains from one sample, sequenced in a study of blood T cell repertoires in COVID-19. Clones were read by immunoSEQ multiplex PCR, and TCRdb kept only the in-frame ones, dropping some. The sample yields 470,000 or so clones, nearly 90% seen once. The sample comprised PBMCs or T cells enriched from blood (not recorded which). All receptors come from a young woman with acute COVID-19. Both conserved end residues are part of each CDR3. The D gene is left open where the match is weak. Rows give clone size only sometimes, using once, few, many, or a class for an expanded clone.

J: TRBJ2-3; D: .; size: .; V: TRBV7-3; DNA: TGTGCCAGCAGCCTGCCAGGCACAGATACGCAGTATTTT; CDR3: CASSLPGTDTQYF
J: TRBJ1-4; D: TRBD1; size: once; V: TRBV10-2; DNA: TGCGCCAGCAGTGGGACAGGGGATGAAAAACTGTTTTTT; CDR3: CASSGTGDEKLFF
J: TRBJ1-1; D: .; size: .; V: TRBV15; DNA: TGTGCCACCAGCAAGGACATGAACACTGAAGCTTTCTTT; CDR3: CATSKDMNTEAFF
J: TRBJ1-1; D: TRBD1; size: few; V: TRBV3-1/TRBV3-2; DNA: TGTGCCAGCACCACAGGGGGCGAGAACACTGAAGCTTTCTTT; CDR3: CASTTGGENTEAFF
J: TRBJ2-7; D: .; size: .; V: TRBV9; DNA: TGTGCCAGCAGCACACAGGGCTACGAGCAGTACTTC; CDR3: CASSTQGYEQYF
J: TRBJ1-3; D: .; size: .; V: TRBV6-5; DNA: TGTGCCAGCAGTTACAGGAGCTCTGGAAACACCATATATTTT; CDR3: CASSYRSSGNTIYF
J: TRBJ2-7; D: TRBD2; size: few; V: TRBV14; DNA: TGTGCCAGCAGCAAGGGGGCTAGCGGGAGTAATGAGCAGTACTTC; CDR3: CASSKGASGSNEQYF
J: TRBJ1-1; D: TRBD1; size: .; V: TRBV7-2; DNA: TGTGCCAGCAGCTTGTCCAGGGGGTCCCGCTATGAAGCTTTCTTT; CDR3: CASSLSRGSRYEAFF
J: TRBJ1-2; D: TRBD1; size: .; V: TRBV7-9; DNA: TGTGCCAGCAGCGACGGACAGGGATCCCTCTATGGCTACACCTTC; CDR3: CASSDGQGSLYGYTF
J: TRBJ2-7; D: .; size: .; V: TRBV3-1/TRBV3-2; DNA: TGTGCCAGCAGCCAAGTCGGGAGAGGGGTGTACGAGCAGTACTTC; CDR3: CASSQVGRGVYEQYF
J: TRBJ1-6; D: TRBD1; size: .; V: TRBV5-1; DNA: TGCGCCAGCAGCGTCACAGGGGGCGTTGGTAATTCACCCCTCCACTTT; CDR3: CASSVTGGVGNSPLHF
J: TRBJ2-1; D: .; size: once; V: TRBV3-1/TRBV3-2; DNA: TGTGCCAGCAGCCGCCCCCTTTCGCTAGCCCCGTGGAATGAGCAGTTCTTC; CDR3: CASSRPLSLAPWNEQFF
J: TRBJ2-7; D: .; size: .; V: TRBV20-1; DNA: TGCAGTGCTAGTGGAAGCGTTGACTACGAGCAGTACTTC; CDR3: CSASGSVDYEQYF
J: TRBJ2-5; D: TRBD1; size: .; V: TRBV5-1; DNA: TGCGCCAGCAGCTGGGCAGGGGGAATCTTCCAAGAGACCCAGTACTTC; CDR3: CASSWAGGIFQETQYF
J: TRBJ2-7; D: .; size: few; V: TRBV30; DNA: TGTGCCTGGGGCACTAGCGAGCAGTACTTC; CDR3: CAWGTSEQYF
J: TRBJ1-6; D: .; size: .; V: TRBV4-1; DNA: TGCGCCAGCAGCCAAGCTTGGACACAGAAAAGTACATCACCCCTCCACTTT; CDR3: CASSQAWTQKSTSPLHF
J: TRBJ2-1; D: TRBD1; size: once; V: TRBV7-3; DNA: TGTGCCAGCAGCTCCCAGACAGGGCCTTACAATGAGCAGTTCTTC; CDR3: CASSSQTGPYNEQFF
J: TRBJ1-5; D: .; size: once; V: TRBV18; DNA: TGTGCCAGCTCACTGACGGGAGGCGGTAATCAGCCCCAGCATTTT; CDR3: CASSLTGGGNQPQHF
J: TRBJ2-7; D: TRBD2; size: .; V: TRBV6-1; DNA: TGTGCCAGCAGTGAAGCGCTAGCGGGGGGGGGAGAGCAGTACTTC; CDR3: CASSEALAGGGEQYF
J: TRBJ2-5; D: .; size: .; V: TRBV5-1; DNA: TGCGCCAGCAGCCCCCAGACACTGGAGACCCAGTACTTC; CDR3: CASSPQTLETQYF
J: TRBJ1-2; D: .; size: .; V: TRBV4-1; DNA: TGCGCCAGCAGCCAAGGGACAGACTATGGCTACACCTTC; CDR3: CASSQGTDYGYTF
J: TRBJ1-1; D: .; size: .; V: TRBV5-5; DNA: TGTGCCAGCAGCCCTCACAGGGAGAACACTGAAGCTTTCTTT; CDR3: CASSPHRENTEAFF
J: TRBJ1-1; D: .; size: .; V: TRBV28; DNA: TGTGCCAGCAGTAAGGACAGGAACACTGAAGCTTTCTTT; CDR3: CASSKDRNTEAFF
J: TRBJ2-2; D: .; size: once; V: TRBV12-5; DNA: TGTGCTAGTGGTTTAACCTCTACCTTTAGCGGGGAGCTGTTTTTT; CDR3: CASGLTSTFSGELFF
J: TRBJ1-1; D: .; size: .; V: TRBV27; DNA: TGTGCCAGCAGTTTATCGTTATTGTATACTGAAGCTTTCTTT; CDR3: CASSLSLLYTEAFF
J: TRBJ1-5; D: .; size: .; V: TRBV7-8; DNA: TGTGCCAGCAGCTTATTGGCCCCTCAGGGTAGTCAGCCCCAGCATTTT; CDR3: CASSLLAPQGSQPQHF
J: TRBJ2-7; D: TRBD2; size: .; V: TRBV2; DNA: TGTGCCAGCAGTCCCCGACTAGCGGGAAGCTCCTACGAGCAGTACTTC; CDR3: CASSPRLAGSSYEQYF
J: TRBJ1-6; D: .; size: .; V: TRBV7-8; DNA: TGTGCCAGCAGCTCCGGAGGCTTCTATAATTCACCCCTCCACTTT; CDR3: CASSSGGFYNSPLHF
J: TRBJ1-5; D: .; size: .; V: TRBV5-4; DNA: TGTGCCAGCAGCTCGGCGGGGGCTATGGAGCCCCAGCATTTT; CDR3: CASSSAGAMEPQHF
J: TRBJ1-5; D: .; size: .; V: TRBV10-3; DNA: TGTGCCATCAGATCCCAAGAGAGCAATCAGCCCCAGCATTTT; CDR3: CAIRSQESNQPQHF
J: TRBJ1-2; D: .; size: .; V: TRBV9; DNA: TGTGCCAGCAGCGTAGCACAGAACTATGGCTACACCTTC; CDR3: CASSVAQNYGYTF
J: TRBJ1-5; D: .; size: .; V: TRBV28; DNA: TGTGCCAGCAGTAGAGGGCCGTCCTATCAGCCCCAGCATTTT; CDR3: CASSRGPSYQPQHF
J: TRBJ1-2; D: .; size: .; V: TRBV5-5; DNA: TGTGCCAGCAGCTCTCAGGGCCAGGGTAACTATGGCTACACCTTC; CDR3: CASSSQGQGNYGYTF
J: TRBJ1-2; D: .; size: once; V: TRBV24-1; DNA: TGTGCCACCAGTAGCAACGGGGACTATGGCTACACCTTC; CDR3: CATSSNGDYGYTF
J: TRBJ1-3; D: .; size: .; V: TRBV2; DNA: TGTGCCAGCAGATCCGGGGGGGTTCTCCAGAACACCATATATTTT; CDR3: CASRSGGVLQNTIYF
J: TRBJ2-7; D: .; size: .; V: TRBV5-4; DNA: TGTGCCAGCAGCGCCCCAGGGCGGAACGAGCAGTACTTC; CDR3: CASSAPGRNEQYF
J: TRBJ2-5; D: .; size: .; V: TRBV7-2; DNA: TGTGCCAGCAGCTCTACCTACAGGTACCAAGAGACCCAGTACTTC; CDR3: CASSSTYRYQETQYF
J: TRBJ2-1; D: .; size: .; V: TRBV14; DNA: TGTGCCAGCAGCCAGTCCCGGGGCTACAATGAGCAGTTCTTC; CDR3: CASSQSRGYNEQFF
J: TRBJ1-5; D: .; size: .; V: TRBV4-3; DNA: TGCGCCAGCAGCCAGGGGACTGGGAAGCCCCAGCATTTT; CDR3: CASSQGTGKPQHF
J: TRBJ1-6; D: .; size: .; V: TRBV19; DNA: TGTGCCAGTAGCGACCAGCGGGGGGGTAATTCACCCCTCCACTTT; CDR3: CASSDQRGGNSPLHF
J: TRBJ2-3; D: TRBD2; size: .; V: TRBV4-3; DNA: TGCGCCAGCAGCCTCACGCCGGCCCCAGCGGGAGTTACAGATACGCAGTATTTT; CDR3: CASSLTPAPAGVTDTQYF
J: TRBJ1-1; D: TRBD1; size: .; V: TRBV7-2; DNA: TGTGCCAGCAGCGCTCCCGGGACAGAGACTGAAGCTTTCTTT; CDR3: CASSAPGTETEAFF
J: TRBJ1-4; D: .; size: .; V: TRBV4-1; DNA: TGCGCCAGCAGCCAAGACGGTGAAAAACTGTTTTTT; CDR3: CASSQDGEKLFF
J: TRBJ1-5; D: TRBD1; size: .; V: TRBV6-5; DNA: TGTGCCAGCATCAGGGACAGGGGAATAGGCCAGCCCCAGCATTTT; CDR3: CASIRDRGIGQPQHF